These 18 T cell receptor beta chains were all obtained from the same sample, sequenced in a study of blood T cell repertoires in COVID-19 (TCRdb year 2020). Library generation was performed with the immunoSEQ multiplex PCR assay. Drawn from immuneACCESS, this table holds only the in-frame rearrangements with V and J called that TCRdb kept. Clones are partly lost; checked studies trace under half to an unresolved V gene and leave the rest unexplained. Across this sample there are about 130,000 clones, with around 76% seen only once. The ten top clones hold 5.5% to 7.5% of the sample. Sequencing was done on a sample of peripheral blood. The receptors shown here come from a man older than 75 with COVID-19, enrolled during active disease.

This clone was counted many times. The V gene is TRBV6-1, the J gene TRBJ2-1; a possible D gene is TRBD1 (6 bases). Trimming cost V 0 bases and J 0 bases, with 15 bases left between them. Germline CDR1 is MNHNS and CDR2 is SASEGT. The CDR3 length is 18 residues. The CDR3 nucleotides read TGTGCCAGCAGTGAAGCGGGGCTTCAGGGGAGCTCCTACAATGAGCAGTTCTTC. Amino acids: CASSEAGLQGSSYNEQFF.

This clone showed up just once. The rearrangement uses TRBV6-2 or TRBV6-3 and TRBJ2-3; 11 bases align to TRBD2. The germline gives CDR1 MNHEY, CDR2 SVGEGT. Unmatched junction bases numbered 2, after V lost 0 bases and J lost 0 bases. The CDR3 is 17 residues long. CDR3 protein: CASSYSRLAGSTDTQYF. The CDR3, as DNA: TGTGCCAGCAGTTACTCCCGACTAGCGGGGAGCACAGATACGCAGTATTTT.

The CDR3 region is CASSLVLRGTEAFF. CDR3 sequence (DNA): TGTGCCAGCAGCTTAGTGCTCCGGGGCACTGAAGCTTTCTTT. The chain recombines TRBV7-9 with TRBJ1-1; the D is unclear. Deletions cut 1 base from V and 4 bases from J, with 10 bases between. This CDR3 is built from 14 residues. CDR1 SEHNR and CDR2 FQNEAQ come from the germline V gene (reference sequence). The full variable domain, rest sourced from reference TRBV7-9 and TRBJ1-1, is DTGVSQNPRHKITKRGQNVTFRCDPISEHNRLYWYRQTLGQGPEFLTYFQNEAQLEKSRLLSDRFSAERPKGSFSTLEIQRTEQGDSAMYLCASSLVLRGTEAFFGQGTRLTVV.

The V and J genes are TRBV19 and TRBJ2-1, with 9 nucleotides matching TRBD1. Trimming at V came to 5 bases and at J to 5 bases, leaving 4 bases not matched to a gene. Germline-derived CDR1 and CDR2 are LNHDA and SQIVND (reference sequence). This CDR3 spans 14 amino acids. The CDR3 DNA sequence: TGTGCCAGTAGTGACCGGGACAGGGACAATGAGCAGTTCTTC. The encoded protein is CASSDRDRDNEQFF.

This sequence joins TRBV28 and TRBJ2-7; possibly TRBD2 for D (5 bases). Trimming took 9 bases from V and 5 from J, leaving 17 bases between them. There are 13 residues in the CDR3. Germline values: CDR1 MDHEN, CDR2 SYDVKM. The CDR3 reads CASHSDPRDEQYF. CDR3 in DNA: TGTGCCAGTCACTCCGACCCGAGGGACGAGCAGTACTTC.

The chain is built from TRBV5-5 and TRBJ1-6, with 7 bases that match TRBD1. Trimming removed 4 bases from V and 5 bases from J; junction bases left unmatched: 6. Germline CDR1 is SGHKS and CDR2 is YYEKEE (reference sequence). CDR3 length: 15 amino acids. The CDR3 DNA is TGTGCCAGCAGCAAAAGGGACAGTGATAATTCACCCCTCCACTTT. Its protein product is CASSKRDSDNSPLHF.

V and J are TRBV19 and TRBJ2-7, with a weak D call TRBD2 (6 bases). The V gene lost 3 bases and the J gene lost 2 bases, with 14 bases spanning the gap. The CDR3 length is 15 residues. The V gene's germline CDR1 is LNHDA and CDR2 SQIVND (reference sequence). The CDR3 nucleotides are TGTGCCAGTAGTATGGGAGGCGCCCATACCTACGAGCAGTACTTC. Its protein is CASSMGGAHTYEQYF. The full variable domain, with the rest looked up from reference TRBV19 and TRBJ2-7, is DGGITQSPKYLFRKEGQNVTLSCEQNLNHDAMYWYRQDPGQGLRLIYYSQIVNDFQKGDIAEGYSVSREKKESFPLTVTSAQKNPTAFYLCASSMGGAHTYEQYFGPGTRLTVT.

The CDR3 bases are TGTGCCAGCAGTCGTCGGGGTGATAATGAAAAACTGTTTTTT. Its translation is CASSRRGDNEKLFF. The chain carries TRBV6-5 and TRBJ1-4, with no clear D. The V and J ends lost 5 bases and 4 bases respectively, with 11 bases between them. This CDR3 has 14 residues. In germline, CDR1 is MNHEY, CDR2 SVGAGI.

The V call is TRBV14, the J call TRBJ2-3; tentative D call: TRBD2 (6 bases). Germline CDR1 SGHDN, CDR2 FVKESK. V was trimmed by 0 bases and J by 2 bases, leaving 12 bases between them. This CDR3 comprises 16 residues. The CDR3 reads CASSQDEGGFTDTQYF. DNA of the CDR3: TGTGCCAGCAGCCAAGATGAGGGAGGATTCACAGATACGCAGTATTTT.

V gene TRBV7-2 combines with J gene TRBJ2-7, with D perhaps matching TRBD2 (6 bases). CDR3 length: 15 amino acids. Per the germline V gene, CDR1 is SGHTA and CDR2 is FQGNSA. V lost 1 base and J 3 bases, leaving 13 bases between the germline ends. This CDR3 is CASSLGWGLVYEQYF. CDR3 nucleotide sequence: TGTGCCAGCAGCTTAGGGTGGGGACTTGTCTACGAGCAGTACTTC.

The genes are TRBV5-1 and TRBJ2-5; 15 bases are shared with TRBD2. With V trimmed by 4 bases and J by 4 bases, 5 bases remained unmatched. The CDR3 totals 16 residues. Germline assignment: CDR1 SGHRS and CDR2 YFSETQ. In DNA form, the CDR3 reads TGCGCCAGCAGCCCGGGACTAGCGGGAGGCCCAGAGACCCAGTACTTC. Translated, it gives CASSPGLAGGPETQYF.

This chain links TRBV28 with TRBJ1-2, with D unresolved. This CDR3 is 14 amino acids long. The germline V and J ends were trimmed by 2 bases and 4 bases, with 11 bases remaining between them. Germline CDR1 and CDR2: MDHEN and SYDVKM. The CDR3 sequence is CASSLEESSYGYTF. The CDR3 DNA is TGTGCCAGCAGTTTAGAGGAATCGAGCTATGGCTACACCTTC.

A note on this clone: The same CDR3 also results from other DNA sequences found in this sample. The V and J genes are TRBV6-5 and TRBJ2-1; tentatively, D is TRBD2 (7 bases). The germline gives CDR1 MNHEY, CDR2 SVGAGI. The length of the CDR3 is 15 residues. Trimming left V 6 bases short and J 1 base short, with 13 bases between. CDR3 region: CASSLGRGSYNEQFF. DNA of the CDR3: TGTGCCAGCAGCCTGGGGAGGGGGTCCTACAATGAGCAGTTCTTC.

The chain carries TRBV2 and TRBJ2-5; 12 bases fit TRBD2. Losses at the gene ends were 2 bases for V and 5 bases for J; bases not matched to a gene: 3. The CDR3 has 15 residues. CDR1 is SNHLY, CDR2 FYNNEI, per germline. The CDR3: CASSESLAGGETQYF. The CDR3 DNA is TGTGCCAGCAGTGAAAGTCTAGCGGGAGGGGAGACCCAGTACTTC.

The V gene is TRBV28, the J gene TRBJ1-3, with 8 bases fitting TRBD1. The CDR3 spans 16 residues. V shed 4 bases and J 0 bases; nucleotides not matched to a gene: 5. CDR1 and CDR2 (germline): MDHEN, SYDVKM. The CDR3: CASSSGQGLSGNTIYF. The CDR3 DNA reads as TGTGCCAGCAGTTCCGGACAGGGTCTCTCTGGAAACACCATATATTTT.

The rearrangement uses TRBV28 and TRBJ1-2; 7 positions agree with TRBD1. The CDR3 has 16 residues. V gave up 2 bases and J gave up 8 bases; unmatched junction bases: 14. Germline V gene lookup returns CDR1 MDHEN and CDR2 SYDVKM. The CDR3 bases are TGTGCCAGCAGTTTAAGTTGGGTCGCAGGGGGACAAGGCTACACCTTC. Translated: CASSLSWVAGGQGYTF.

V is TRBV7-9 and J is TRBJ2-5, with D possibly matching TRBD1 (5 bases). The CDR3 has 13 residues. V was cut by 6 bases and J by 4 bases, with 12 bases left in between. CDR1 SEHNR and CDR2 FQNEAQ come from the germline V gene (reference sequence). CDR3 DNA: TGTGCCAGCAGTCGCCGTCAGGGAGAGACCCAGTACTTC. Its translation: CASSRRQGETQYF.

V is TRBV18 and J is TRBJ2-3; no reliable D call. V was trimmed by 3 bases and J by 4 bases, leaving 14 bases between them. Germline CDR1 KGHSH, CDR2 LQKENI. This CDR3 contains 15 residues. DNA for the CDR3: TGTGCCAGCTCACCGAGGAGTGGCGGCGCAGATACGCAGTATTTT. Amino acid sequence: CASSPRSGGADTQYF.